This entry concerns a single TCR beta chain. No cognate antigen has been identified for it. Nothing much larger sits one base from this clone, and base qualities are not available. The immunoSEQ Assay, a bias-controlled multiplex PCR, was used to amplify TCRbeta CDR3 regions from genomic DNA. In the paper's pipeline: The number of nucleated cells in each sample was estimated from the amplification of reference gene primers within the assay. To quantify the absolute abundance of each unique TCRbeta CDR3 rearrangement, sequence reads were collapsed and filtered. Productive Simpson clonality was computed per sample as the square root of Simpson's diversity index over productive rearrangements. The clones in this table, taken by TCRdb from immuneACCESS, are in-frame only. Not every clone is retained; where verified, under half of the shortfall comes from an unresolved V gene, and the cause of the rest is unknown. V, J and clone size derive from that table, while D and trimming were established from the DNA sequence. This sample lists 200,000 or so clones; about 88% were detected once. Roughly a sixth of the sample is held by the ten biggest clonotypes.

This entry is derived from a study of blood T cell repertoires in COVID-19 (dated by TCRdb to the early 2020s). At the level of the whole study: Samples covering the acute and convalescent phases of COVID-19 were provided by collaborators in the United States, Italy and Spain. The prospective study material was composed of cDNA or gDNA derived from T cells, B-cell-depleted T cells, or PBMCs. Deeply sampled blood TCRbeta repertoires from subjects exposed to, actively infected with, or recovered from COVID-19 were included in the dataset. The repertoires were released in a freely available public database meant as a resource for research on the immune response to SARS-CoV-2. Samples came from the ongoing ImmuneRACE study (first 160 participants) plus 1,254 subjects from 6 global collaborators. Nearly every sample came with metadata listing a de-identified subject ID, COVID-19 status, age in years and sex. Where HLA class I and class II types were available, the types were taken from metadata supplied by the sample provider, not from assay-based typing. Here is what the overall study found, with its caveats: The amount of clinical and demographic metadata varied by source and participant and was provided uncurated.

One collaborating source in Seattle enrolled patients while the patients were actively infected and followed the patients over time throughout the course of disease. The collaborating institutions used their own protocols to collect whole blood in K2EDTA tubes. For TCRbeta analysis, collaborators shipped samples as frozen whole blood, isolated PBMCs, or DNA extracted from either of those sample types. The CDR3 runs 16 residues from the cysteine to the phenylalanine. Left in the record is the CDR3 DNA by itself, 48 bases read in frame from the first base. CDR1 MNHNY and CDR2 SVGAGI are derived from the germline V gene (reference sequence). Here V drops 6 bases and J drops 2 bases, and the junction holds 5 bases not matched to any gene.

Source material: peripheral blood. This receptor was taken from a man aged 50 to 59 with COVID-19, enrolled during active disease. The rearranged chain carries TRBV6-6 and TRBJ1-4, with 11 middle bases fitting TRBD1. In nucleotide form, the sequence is TGTGCCAGCAGCCAAGGGACAGGGGGGACTAATGAAAAACTGTTTTTT. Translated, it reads CASSQGTGGTNEKLFF.